The 2 T cell receptor beta chains in this list originate from one sample, sequenced in a study of blood T cell repertoires in COVID-19. TCRdb's copy holds only in-frame clones and misses some; the assay was immunoSEQ multiplex PCR. The sample records fewer than 450,000 clones, 88% being singletons. The sample was PBMCs or T cells enriched from blood (not recorded which). Receptor source: a woman aged 18 to 35 who had recovered from COVID-19.

This clone was detected once. The J gene is TRBJ1-2, the V gene TRBV14; TRBD1 is a possible D gene (6 bases). This CDR3 region has 14 residues. The germline V gene encodes CDR1 SGHDN and CDR2 FVKESK. Trimming took off 4 bases at V and 3 bases at J, with 12 bases between the two ends. The CDR3 region has the DNA TGTGCCAGCAGCCGAAACAGGGTGGACTATGGCTACACCTTC. Its translation is CASSRNRVDYGYTF.

The V call is TRBV2, the J call TRBJ2-1; 9 bases are a match to TRBD1. Looked up from germline, CDR1 is SNHLY and CDR2 is FYNNEI. J gave up 7 bases and V 6 bases, and 16 bases lay outside the gene matches. The CDR3 spans 17 residues. CDR3 coding DNA: TGTGCCAGCAGGGCCCCCGTGGGACAGGGCCCCGGGAATGAGCAGTTCTTC. It translates to CASRAPVGQGPGNEQFF.